This T cell receptor beta chain was sequenced during a study of blood T cell repertoires in COVID-19. About the study: Acute-phase and convalescent COVID-19 samples originated in the United States, Italy and Spain. T cells, B-cell-depleted T cells, or PBMCs supplied cDNA or gDNA.

Authors' methods: Nucleated cell number was recorded as an estimate derived from reference gene primer amplification. The data were produced by immunoSEQ multiplex PCR, yet TCRdb's version contains in-frame clones alone and is incomplete. D and trimming come from the DNA, and the V and J calls and clone size come from that table. The sample gives 150,000 to 200,000 clones, approximately 87% of which show up once; 3.7% is in the top ten. The CDR3 is made up of 13 amino acids. The germline V gene encodes CDR1 ENHRY and CDR2 SYGVKD. The V and J ends lost 0 bases and 10 bases respectively, with 7 bases between them.

The chain joins TRBV10-3 to TRBJ1-6; D remains ambiguous. Material: peripheral blood. This TCR was recovered from a man between 18 and 35 years old with active or convalescent COVID-19. CDR3 nucleotides: TGTGCCATCAGTGAGTCCACGGTGTCACCCCTCCACTTT. This codes for CAISESTVSPLHF.